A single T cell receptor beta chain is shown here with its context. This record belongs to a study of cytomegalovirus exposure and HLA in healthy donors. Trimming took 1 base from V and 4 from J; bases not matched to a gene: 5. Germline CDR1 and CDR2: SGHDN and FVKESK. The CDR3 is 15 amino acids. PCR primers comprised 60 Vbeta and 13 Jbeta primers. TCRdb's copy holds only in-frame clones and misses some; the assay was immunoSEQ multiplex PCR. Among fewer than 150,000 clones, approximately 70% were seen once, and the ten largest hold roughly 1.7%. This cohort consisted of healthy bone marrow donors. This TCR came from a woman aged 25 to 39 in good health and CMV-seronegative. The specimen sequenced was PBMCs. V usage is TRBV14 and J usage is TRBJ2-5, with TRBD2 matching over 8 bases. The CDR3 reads CASSQAGRALETQYF. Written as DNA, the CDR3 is TGTGCCAGCAGCCAAGCCGGGAGGGCCTTAGAGACCCAGTACTTC.